This T cell receptor (beta chain) comes out of a study of identifying expanded T cells in peripheral blood. With respect to this clone: What it recognizes is unknown.

Collection occurred without any documented infections or immune events in donors. From germline, CDR1 is SGDLS and CDR2 YYNGEE. This CDR3 has 15 amino acids. Trimming removed 6 bases at V and 1 base at J, with 15 bases between. Study-wide points: About 1.2 clones differed between technical replicates, versus about 15 and 19 over time. Approximately two-week clone count variance significantly increased as total template count grew.

Only in-frame clones appear in the TCRdb table, and some are missing; sequencing was by immunoSEQ multiplex PCR. In the table there are some 99,000 clones, about 87% of which are singletons. The specimen was blood. This receptor was obtained from a person aged 18 to 75 in good health. The rearrangement uses TRBV9 and TRBJ2-3; no definite D call. DNA for the CDR3: TGTGCCAGCACCGAAAAAGCAAGGGGCACAGATACGCAGTATTTT. It yields the protein CASTEKARGTDTQYF.